Listed below are T cell receptor beta chains from one sample, sequenced in a study of T cell responses to AZD1222 COVID-19 vaccine. The assay was immunoSEQ multiplex PCR, and TCRdb's table has in-frame clones only and misses some. This sample has roughly 80,000 clones, with 90% found just once. Source: peripheral blood, taken 28 days after the second AZD1222 dose. Source of these receptors: an adult who received the AZD1222 COVID-19 vaccine. CDR3s include the opening cysteine and the closing phenylalanine or tryptophan. The D gene is left open where the match is weak. Size tells how often a clone was seen (once, few, many) or the class of an expanded clone, and some rows leave it out.

>TRBJ2-2|.|TRBV7-8|.
CASSLVQGPTGELFF
TGTGCCAGCAGCTTAGTGCAGGGCCCTACCGGGGAGCTGTTTTTT
>TRBJ1-2|.|TRBV9|.
CASSVGGQGGSGYTF
TGTGCCAGCAGCGTAGGGGGGCAGGGAGGCTCCGGCTACACCTTC
>TRBJ1-2|.|TRBV9|.
CASSPGGYEGYTF
TGTGCCAGCAGCCCCGGGGGGTATGAGGGCTACACCTTC
>TRBJ2-7|.|TRBV29-1|TRBD1
CSVQVTGGSEQYF
TGCAGCGTTCAGGTGACAGGGGGCTCCGAGCAGTACTTC
>TRBJ1-2|.|TRBV5-1|.
CASSSKVDTGSANYGYTF
TGCGCCAGCAGCTCGAAGGTAGACACGGGATCGGCTAACTATGGCTACACCTTC
>TRBJ1-4|.|TRBV11-1|.
CASSSRQDNEKLFF
TGTGCCAGCAGCTCGCGCCAGGATAATGAAAAACTGTTTTTT
>TRBJ2-7|.|TRBV18|.
CASSPGELGNEQYF
TGTGCCAGCTCACCAGGGGAATTGGGCAACGAGCAGTACTTC
>TRBJ1-4|.|TRBV2|.
CASRVGVEKLFF
TGTGCCAGCAGGGTGGGGGTAGAAAAACTGTTTTTT
>TRBJ2-7|once|TRBV6-5|TRBD1
CAIQDREGYEQYF
TGTGCCATCCAAGACAGGGAAGGCTACGAGCAGTACTTC
>TRBJ2-7|.|TRBV30|.
CAWSVMEGSEQYF
TGTGCCTGGAGTGTTATGGAGGGGAGCGAGCAGTACTTC
>TRBJ2-5|.|TRBV12-5|TRBD1
CASGLGGQGQETQYF
TGTGCTAGTGGTTTGGGGGGACAGGGACAAGAGACCCAGTACTTC
>TRBJ2-2|.|TRBV5-1|TRBD1
CASSFRDRGTGELFF
TGCGCCAGCAGCTTCAGGGACAGGGGCACCGGGGAGCTGTTTTTT
>TRBJ2-2|.|TRBV6-5|.
CASSYRAGELFF
TGTGCCAGCAGTTATAGGGCCGGGGAGCTGTTTTTT
>TRBJ1-4|.|TRBV18|.
CASSPPTAATNEKLFF
TGTGCCAGCTCACCACCGACAGCCGCAACTAATGAAAAACTGTTTTTT
>TRBJ2-3|once|TRBV9|TRBD2
CASSVGGSRTDTQYF
TGTGCCAGCAGCGTAGGCGGGAGTAGGACAGATACGCAGTATTTT
>TRBJ1-6|.|TRBV2|.
CASMRGNSPLHF
TGTGCCAGCATGAGGGGGAATTCACCCCTCCACTTT
>TRBJ2-2|few|TRBV11-3|.
CASSPAASRPGELFF
TGTGCCAGCAGTCCGGCAGCTAGCCGGCCCGGGGAGCTGTTTTTT
>TRBJ2-1|.|TRBV12-3/TRBV12-4|.
CASSFPGLNEQFF
TGTGCCAGCAGTTTCCCCGGGCTCAATGAGCAGTTCTTC
>TRBJ1-3|.|TRBV25-1|.
CASSEYGQGRPGNTIYF
TGTGCCAGCAGTGAATATGGCCAGGGACGGCCTGGAAACACCATATATTTT
>TRBJ1-5|.|TRBV12-3/TRBV12-4|.
CASSTVRQPQHF
TGTGCCAGCAGCACCGTTCGACAGCCCCAGCATTTT
>TRBJ1-5|.|TRBV7-2|.
CASSLAYQFNQPQHF
TGTGCCAGCAGCTTAGCGTACCAGTTTAATCAGCCCCAGCATTTT
>TRBJ2-3|.|TRBV7-3|.
CASSLEGETDTQYF
TGTGCCAGCAGCTTAGAGGGAGAGACAGATACGCAGTATTTT
>TRBJ2-6|.|TRBV9|TRBD1
CASSDWTGGAPGANVLTF
TGTGCCAGCAGCGATTGGACAGGGGGCGCCCCTGGGGCCAACGTCCTGACTTTC
>TRBJ1-1|.|TRBV11-2|.
CASSPPGRTNEAFF
TGTGCCAGCAGCCCGCCTGGACGAACTAATGAAGCTTTCTTT
>TRBJ2-5|.|TRBV18|TRBD2
CASSPGTSEETQYF
TGTGCCAGCTCACCCGGGACTAGCGAAGAGACCCAGTACTTC
>TRBJ2-1|.|TRBV11-2|TRBD2
CASSNSGRRYNEQFF
TGTGCCAGCAGTAATAGCGGGAGGCGTTACAATGAGCAGTTCTTC
>TRBJ1-3|.|TRBV6-5|.
CASSRGLTGNTIYF
TGTGCCAGCAGTAGGGGTTTGACGGGAAACACCATATATTTT
>TRBJ1-5|once|TRBV6-1|.
CASSEAGRVGQPQHF
TGTGCCAGCAGTGAAGCGGGCAGGGTAGGTCAGCCCCAGCATTTT
>TRBJ1-5|.|TRBV6-5|TRBD1
CASQQGTAGTGPQHF
TGTGCCAGCCAACAAGGGACAGCCGGGACGGGGCCCCAGCATTTT
>TRBJ1-5|.|TRBV2|TRBD1
CASSTDRNNQPQHF
TGTGCCAGCAGTACGGACAGGAATAATCAGCCCCAGCATTTT
>TRBJ1-1|.|TRBV5-1|.
CASSLAGKAGTEAFF
TGCGCCAGCAGCTTGGCCGGCAAGGCAGGCACTGAAGCTTTCTTT
>TRBJ1-1|.|TRBV4-1|TRBD1
CASSPTGTVNTEAFF
TGCGCCAGCAGCCCGACCGGGACAGTGAACACTGAAGCTTTCTTT
>TRBJ1-2|many|TRBV7-9|.
CASSREANYGYTF
TGTGCCAGCAGCCGGGAAGCAAACTATGGCTACACCTTC
>TRBJ2-1|.|TRBV24-1|.
CATTEGRGNEQFF
TGTGCCACCACTGAGGGCAGGGGAAATGAGCAGTTCTTC
>TRBJ2-7|.|TRBV7-2|TRBD2
CASSLGLAGGPGQYF
TGTGCCAGCAGCTTAGGGTTAGCGGGAGGGCCGGGGCAGTACTTC
>TRBJ2-3|.|TRBV5-1|.
CASSKDVLGADTQYF
TGCGCCAGCAGCAAGGACGTTCTCGGAGCAGATACGCAGTATTTT
>TRBJ1-4|once|TRBV9|.
CASSSTESNEKLFF
TGTGCCAGCAGTTCGACAGAAAGTAATGAAAAACTGTTTTTT
>TRBJ2-7|.|TRBV10-3|.
CAISEFGTASYEQYF
TGTGCCATCAGTGAGTTCGGGACGGCCTCCTACGAGCAGTACTTC
>TRBJ1-2|.|TRBV11-2|.
CASSLSLPSGTNYGYTF
TGTGCCAGCAGCTTATCCCTACCATCCGGGACTAACTATGGCTACACCTTC
>TRBJ1-3|.|TRBV15|.
CATSRDNQRTAGNTIYF
TGTGCCACCAGCAGAGATAATCAGAGAACTGCTGGAAACACCATATATTTT
>TRBJ1-5|.|TRBV4-2|.
CASSQEGPRGNQPQHF
TGTGCCAGCAGCCAAGAGGGGCCCAGAGGCAATCAGCCCCAGCATTTT
>TRBJ1-2|.|TRBV5-1|TRBD1
CASSLDPPGQGASGYTF
TGCGCCAGCAGCTTGGACCCCCCGGGACAGGGGGCAAGTGGCTACACCTTC
>TRBJ1-4|.|TRBV10-1|.
CATTARGQGYRCNEKLFF
.
>TRBJ2-6|.|TRBV10-3|TRBD1
CAISESIGTGGSGANVLTF
TGTGCCATCAGTGAGAGCATCGGGACAGGGGGCTCTGGGGCCAACGTCCTGACTTTC
>TRBJ2-7|.|TRBV3-1/TRBV3-2|.
CASSQGFDISYEQYF
TGTGCCAGCAGCCAGGGTTTCGACATCTCCTACGAGCAGTACTTC
>TRBJ2-7|.|TRBV5-4|TRBD2
CASSFRVAGGEQYF
TGTGCCAGCAGCTTCAGGGTAGCGGGAGGGGAGCAGTACTTC
>TRBJ2-3|.|TRBV5-6|.
CASSLDRTTDTQYF
TGTGCCAGCAGCTTGGACAGAACCACAGATACGCAGTATTTT
>TRBJ2-2|few|TRBV27|.
CASSFSQGGAGELFF
TGTGCCAGCAGTTTTAGTCAGGGGGGAGCCGGGGAGCTGTTTTTT
>TRBJ2-1|.|TRBV7-9|.
CASSLLQGSSYNEQFF
TGTGCCAGCAGCTTACTCCAGGGGAGCTCCTACAATGAGCAGTTCTTC
>TRBJ1-1|.|TRBV2|.
CASSEEAGGLNTEAFF
TGTGCCAGCAGTGAAGAGGCTGGCGGCCTGAACACTGAAGCTTTCTTT
>TRBJ2-1|.|TRBV5-4|TRBD2
CASSLAYTSGSDEQFF
TGTGCCAGCAGCTTGGCCTATACTAGCGGAAGCGATGAGCAGTTCTTC
>TRBJ1-2|once|TRBV5-6|.
CASSLDQTASYTF
TGTGCCAGCAGCTTGGACCAGACTGCCAGCTACACCTTC
>TRBJ1-2|once|TRBV27|.
CASSSRTENYGYTF
TGTGCCAGCAGTTCTAGGACCGAGAACTATGGCTACACCTTC
>TRBJ2-1|.|TRBV27|TRBD2
CASSFILGGVGEQFF
TGTGCCAGCAGTTTTATTTTGGGGGGGGTTGGTGAGCAGTTCTTC
>TRBJ1-5|.|TRBV4-1|TRBD1
CASSPGWTGGYNQPQHF
TGCGCCAGCAGCCCTGGTTGGACAGGGGGTTACAATCAGCCCCAGCATTTT